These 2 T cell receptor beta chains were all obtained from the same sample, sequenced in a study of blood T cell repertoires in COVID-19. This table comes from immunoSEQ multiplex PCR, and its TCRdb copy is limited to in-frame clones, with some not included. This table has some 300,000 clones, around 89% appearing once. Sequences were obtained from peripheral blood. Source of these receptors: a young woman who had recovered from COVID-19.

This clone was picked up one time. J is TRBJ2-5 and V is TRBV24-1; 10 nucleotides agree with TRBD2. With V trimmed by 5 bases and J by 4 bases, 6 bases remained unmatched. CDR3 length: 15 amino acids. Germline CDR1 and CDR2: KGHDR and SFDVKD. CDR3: CATSGITSGAETQYF. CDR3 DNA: TGTGCCACCAGTGGGATAACTAGCGGGGCAGAGACCCAGTACTTC.

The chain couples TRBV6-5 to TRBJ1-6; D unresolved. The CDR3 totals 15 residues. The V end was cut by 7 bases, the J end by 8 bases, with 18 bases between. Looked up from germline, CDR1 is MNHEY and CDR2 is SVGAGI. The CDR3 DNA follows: TGTGCCAGCACCCAAACCCTCGCGATGGATTCACCCCTCCACTTT. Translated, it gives CASTQTLAMDSPLHF.